These T cell receptor beta chains were read from a single sample in a study of PD-L1 blockade in urothelial cancer. Measured with immunoSEQ multiplex PCR; TCRdb has only the in-frame clones, and not every one. This table holds about 110,000 clones, roughly 90% found once. The specimen comprised PBMCs, sampled around atezolizumab (anti-PD-L1) treatment. The receptor set was obtained from a man between 60 and 75 years old with urothelial cancer. CDR3s include the opening cysteine and the closing phenylalanine or tryptophan. D genes are given only for firm matches. Some rows have no size entry. The others give once, few or many, or a class for an expanded clone.

j_call d_call clone_size v_call cdr3_aa cdr3_nt
TRBJ2-1 TRBD2 . TRBV7-2 CASSPASGYEQFF TGTGCCAGCAGCCCGGCTAGCGGGTATGAGCAGTTCTTC
TRBJ2-3 TRBD2 . TRBV12-5 CASGLSRQGVRLAGGPSTDTQYF TGTGCTAGTGGTTTGTCCCGACAGGGGGTCCGACTAGCGGGAGGTCCTAGCACAGATACGCAGTATTTT
TRBJ1-5 . once TRBV30 CAWSTGGSQPQHF TGTGCCTGGAGTACAGGCGGTAGCCAGCCCCAGCATTTT
TRBJ1-5 TRBD1 . TRBV11-2 CASSLVAGGNQPQHF TGTGCCAGCAGCTTAGTCGCAGGGGGGAATCAGCCCCAGCATTTT
TRBJ2-1 . few TRBV15 CATSRDPSSNEQFF TGTGCCACCAGCAGAGATCCTAGCTCCAATGAGCAGTTCTTC
TRBJ2-3 TRBD2 . TRBV7-3 CASSLSGGDTQYF TGTGCCAGCAGCTTATCCGGGGGGGATACGCAGTATTTT
TRBJ2-5 TRBD2 . TRBV28 CASRSEIAGGETQYF TGTGCCAGCCGTTCTGAAATAGCGGGAGGAGAGACCCAGTACTTC
TRBJ2-3 . . TRBV29-1 CSVVSSSTDTQYF TGCAGCGTTGTAAGCTCTAGCACAGATACGCAGTATTTT
TRBJ2-5 TRBD2 . TRBV2 CASSLGRGETQYF TGTGCCAGCAGTCTGGGGAGGGGAGAGACCCAGTACTTC
TRBJ1-5 TRBD1 . TRBV6-5 CASSYDRDQPQHF TGTGCCAGCAGTTACGACAGGGACCAGCCCCAGCATTTT